The rows below give T cell receptor beta chains drawn from one sample of a study of blood T cell repertoires in COVID-19. Assay used: immunoSEQ multiplex PCR; TCRdb lists only in-frame clones, some missing. The repertoire includes 210,000 or so clones, 65% to 85% of them detected once, and 3.5% to 4.5% sits in the top ten. The specimen sequenced was PBMCs or T cells enriched from blood (not recorded which). The receptor set was obtained from a man under 40 with acute COVID-19. Both conserved end residues are part of each CDR3. D genes are given only for firm matches. The size entry is marked missing in some rows and otherwise reads once, few, many or a size class.

- | TRBJ2-5 | TRBV18 | - | TGTGCCAGCTCACCAATCGCAGGGTCGGAGACCCAGTACTTC | CASSPIAGSETQYF
- | TRBJ2-3 | TRBV13 | - | TGTGCCAGCAGCTTCATGGGGGGTGGTCCGACCACAGATACGCAGTATTTT | CASSFMGGGPTTDTQYF
- | TRBJ1-5 | TRBV6-1 | - | TGTGCCAGCAGTGACGCAAAGGCGGGAGGCAATCAGCCCCAGCATTTT | CASSDAKAGGNQPQHF
- | TRBJ1-1 | TRBV30 | - | TGTGCCTGGAGTAAGGGAGGGAACACTGAAGCTTTCTTT | CAWSKGGNTEAFF
- | TRBJ2-3 | TRBV9 | TRBD2 | TGTGCCAGCAGCGTAGCTGCGGGGGGCCCCACAGATACGCAGTATTTT | CASSVAAGGPTDTQYF
- | TRBJ2-7 | TRBV27 | TRBD1 | TGTGCCAGCAGTTTAGACAGGGCTCAGGACGAGCAGTACTTC | CASSLDRAQDEQYF
- | TRBJ1-2 | TRBV28 | - | TGTGCCAGCAGCGGAGACGATGGCTACACCTTC | CASSGDDGYTF
- | TRBJ1-4 | TRBV29-1 | - | TGCAGCGGGACACCTCTTTCTGCAACTAATGAAAAACTGTTTTTT | CSGTPLSATNEKLFF
- | TRBJ1-1 | TRBV9 | - | TGTGCCAGCAGCGTAGATGGGGGAGCCGGGGAGGTTGAAGCTTTCTTT | CASSVDGGAGEVEAFF
- | TRBJ1-1 | TRBV15 | TRBD1 | TGTGCCACCAGCAGACGGACAGGGGCCAGGATGAACACTGAAGCTTTCTTT | CATSRRTGARMNTEAFF
- | TRBJ1-6 | TRBV30 | - | TGTGCCTGGTCCCAGGTAGGGAGTGGTTCACCCCTCCACTTT | CAWSQVGSGSPLHF
- | TRBJ2-1 | TRBV7-9 | TRBD1 | TGTGCCAGCAGCTTAGACGGACAGGGGTACAATGAGCAGTTCTTC | CASSLDGQGYNEQFF
few | TRBJ2-2 | TRBV7-9 | - | TGTGCCAGCAGCTTAGATACCGGGTTTCTGTTTTTT | CASSLDTGFLFF
few | TRBJ2-7 | TRBV7-3 | - | TGTGCCAGCAGCTTAGGGGGGACAGCTACCTACGAGCAGTACTTC | CASSLGGTATYEQYF
- | TRBJ2-1 | TRBV9 | - | TGTGCCAGCAGCGTAGGGGCGGACCTCCGGGGTAATGAGCAGTTCTTC | CASSVGADLRGNEQFF
- | TRBJ1-2 | TRBV5-1 | - | TGCGCCAGCGCCACAAGCCCCTCGTCAGGGATGGGCTACACCTTC | CASATSPSSGMGYTF
few | TRBJ1-2 | TRBV19 | - | TGTGCCAGTAGCCAAGGGACATCCTTCCTCTATGGCTACACCTTC | CASSQGTSFLYGYTF
once | TRBJ1-2 | TRBV15 | - | TGTGCCTCTTCGGGCGGGGGCGACTATGGCTACACCTTC | CASSGGGDYGYTF
- | TRBJ1-1 | TRBV5-1 | - | TGCGCCAGCAGCTTGGCCTACAGGGATGGAACTGAAGCTTTCTTT | CASSLAYRDGTEAFF
few | TRBJ1-6 | TRBV14 | - | TGTGCCAGCAGCCAGCTAAGCTCCTATAATTCACCCCTCCACTTT | CASSQLSSYNSPLHF
few | TRBJ2-4 | TRBV29-1 | TRBD2 | TGCAGCGTTGAAAGTCGTCTAGCGGGGGGTACCAAAAACATTCAGTACTTC | CSVESRLAGGTKNIQYF
- | TRBJ1-1 | TRBV29-1 | - | TGCAGCGTTGACAGGGCAGCTATCATGAACACTGAAGCTTTCTTT | CSVDRAAIMNTEAFF
- | TRBJ2-5 | TRBV5-6 | - | TGTGCCAGCAGCTGGACTGGCGGAGAGACCCAGTACTTC | CASSWTGGETQYF
- | TRBJ1-1 | TRBV28 | - | TGTGCCAGCAGTTTTCGCACTGAAGCTTTCTTT | CASSFRTEAFF
few | TRBJ1-2 | TRBV28 | TRBD1 | TGTGCCAGCAGAACAGGGGATGGCTACACCTTC | CASRTGDGYTF